This T cell receptor (beta chain) was found in a study of blood T cell repertoires in COVID-19. Background on the study: T cells, B-cell-depleted T cells, or PBMCs supplied cDNA or gDNA.

The V gene's germline CDR1 is LNHDA and CDR2 SQIVND (reference sequence). This CDR3 is 14 amino acids long. The ends lost 6 bases at V and 2 bases at J; junction bases unmatched: 5. Here immunoSEQ multiplex PCR was the method, and the copy in TCRdb shows in-frame clones only, minus some. The sample comprises about 98,000 clones, nearly 90% of which are singletons, and over 2% rests with the top ten. This clone was detected only once. The specimen was peripheral blood. This sequence joins TRBV19 and TRBJ1-2, with TRBD1 matching over 8 bases. The sequence derives from a man aged 50 to 59 with active COVID-19. CDR3 sequence: CASRKTGANYGYTF. As DNA, the CDR3 is TGTGCCAGTAGGAAGACAGGGGCCAACTATGGCTACACCTTC. The whole variable domain, remainder taken from reference TRBV19 and TRBJ1-2, is DGGITQSPKYLFRKEGQNVTLSCEQNLNHDAMYWYRQDPGQGLRLIYYSQIVNDFQKGDIAEGYSVSREKKESFPLTVTSAQKNPTAFYLCASRKTGANYGYTFGSGTRLTVV.